One and the same sample provided the 28 T cell receptor beta chains below, sequenced in a study of beta chain features in type 1 diabetes. The entirety of the isolated RNA underwent reverse transcription, so expressed TCRB transcripts were sequenced. TCRdb's table, derived via immunoSEQ multiplex PCR, lists solely in-frame clones and lacks some. The sample contains under 200,000 clones, about 7.3% of which appear only once. The sequenced sample was central memory CD4+ T cells from blood. These receptors were collected from a man aged 18-30 years in good health.

The rearrangement links TRBV5-1 to TRBJ1-2; D call uncertain. CDR1 and CDR2 from the germline V gene are SGHRS and YFSETQ. The CDR3 covers 15 residues. Trimming left V 0 bases short and J 8 bases short, with 17 bases between. CDR3 sequence: CASSLAGFRLPGYTF. CDR3 nucleotides: TGCGCCAGCAGCTTGGCCGGGTTCCGACTTCCCGGCTACACCTTC.

In its sample, this clone was seen a few times. The chain joins TRBV4-2 to TRBJ1-4; unclear D gene. The CDR3 runs to 16 residues. CDR1 LGHNA and CDR2 YNFKEQ come from the germline V gene. Deletions cut 0 bases from V and 2 bases from J, with 10 bases between. The CDR3 sequence: CASSQDWQATNEKLFF. The CDR3 DNA follows: TGTGCCAGCAGCCAAGATTGGCAGGCTACTAATGAAAAACTGTTTTTT.

This clone was seen ten or more times. The chain combines TRBV29-1 with TRBJ2-1, with 7 bases identical to TRBD2. The germline V gene encodes CDR1 SQVTM and CDR2 ANQGSEA. The junction had 5 bases not matched to a gene; V was cut back by 7 bases and J by 5 bases. The CDR3 is 12 residues long. The CDR3 sequence: CSARAGHNEQFF. In nucleotides, the CDR3 is TGCAGCGCTAGAGCGGGGCACAATGAGCAGTTCTTC.

Only a few counts were recorded for this clone. This chain joins TRBV7-6 and TRBJ2-7, with 9 bases fitting TRBD1. Trimming removed 5 bases from V and 2 bases from J; junction bases left unmatched: 7. CDR3 size: 15 residues. Germline lookup yields CDR1 SGHVS and CDR2 FNYEAQ. The CDR3: CASSISQGAAYEQYF. The CDR3 bases are TGTGCCAGCAGCATCTCACAGGGGGCAGCCTACGAGCAGTACTTC.

This clone was counted ten times or more. The rearrangement uses TRBV18 and TRBJ2-7; D may be TRBD2 (6 bases). The CDR3 length is 13 residues. Trimming left V 0 bases short and J 4 bases short, with 7 bases between. Germline V gives CDR1 KGHSH, CDR2 LQKENI. CDR3 protein: CASSPPAGYEQYF. The CDR3 region has the DNA TGTGCCAGCTCACCACCTGCGGGGTACGAGCAGTACTTC. The full variable domain, in which reference TRBV18 and TRBJ2-7 provide the parts outside the CDR3, is NAGVMQNPRHLVRRRGQEARLRCSPMKGHSHVYWYRQLPEEGLKFMVYLQKENIIDESGMPKERFSAEFPKEGPSILRIQQVVRGDSAAYFCASSPPAGYEQYFGPGTRLTVT.

This clone was counted a few times. Here the CDR3 DNA reads TGTGCCAGCAGCCCTAGATTATACTACGAGCAGTACTTC. The encoded protein is CASSPRLYYEQYF. V is TRBV6-5 and J is TRBJ2-7; D uncertain. Trimming stripped 6 bases from V and 3 bases from J, with 12 bases between. The CDR3 spans 13 residues. The germline V gene has CDR1 MNHEY and CDR2 SVGAGI.

This clone was counted a few times. This sequence joins TRBV28 and TRBJ1-2; D is undetermined. Trimming shortened V by 2 bases and J by 8 bases, and 12 bases separated the two germline ends. The germline CDR1 and CDR2 sequences are MDHEN and SYDVKM. The CDR3 totals 13 residues. CDR3 sequence (DNA): TGTGCCAGCAGTTTAGGGCTTTCCTACGGCTACACCTTC. Its protein is CASSLGLSYGYTF.

In nucleotides, the CDR3 is TGTGCCAGCAGCGTGGACAGATCTAATGAAAAACTGTTTTTT. Residues: CASSVDRSNEKLFF. This sequence joins TRBV5-4 and TRBJ1-4; D possibly corresponds to TRBD1 (6 bases). Germline V gene sequence: CDR1 SGHNT, CDR2 YYREEE (reference sequence). Trimming removed 4 bases at V and 3 bases at J, with 10 bases between. This CDR3 contains 14 residues. Filled out from reference TRBV5-4 and TRBJ1-4, the complete variable domain reads ETGVTQSPTHLIKTRGQQVTLRCSSQSGHNTVSWYQQALGQGPQFIFQYYREEENGRGNFPPRFSGLQFPNYSSELNVNALELDDSALYLCASSVDRSNEKLFFGSGTQLSVL.

This clone appeared a few times. This chain uses TRBV10-3 with TRBJ2-3; 10 positions agree with TRBD2. CDR3 length: 17 amino acids. V lost 7 bases and J lost 1; bases outside the gene matches: 11. The germline V gene has CDR1 ENHRY and CDR2 SYGVKD. Here the CDR3 reads CAIKKGTSGTGTDTQYF. In DNA, the CDR3 is TGTGCCATCAAGAAAGGCACTAGCGGGACTGGCACAGATACGCAGTATTTT.

In this sample, this clone turned up a few times. This chain connects TRBV19 to TRBJ2-1; weak D call: TRBD1 (5 bases). V was clipped by 4 bases and J by 13 bases, with 14 bases between them. The germline CDR1 and CDR2 sequences are LNHDA and SQIVND (reference sequence). CDR3 size: 12 residues. DNA of the CDR3: TGTGCCAGTAGTACTCGACAGACTTATCAGTTCTTC. Its translation: CASSTRQTYQFF. The whole variable domain, filled in from reference TRBV19 and TRBJ2-1, reads DGGITQSPKYLFRKEGQNVTLSCEQNLNHDAMYWYRQDPGQGLRLIYYSQIVNDFQKGDIAEGYSVSREKKESFPLTVTSAQKNPTAFYLCASSTRQTYQFFGPGTRLTVL.

This clone was detected many times. The chain links TRBV5-1 to TRBJ2-1; D is unresolved. In germline, CDR1 is SGHRS, CDR2 YFSETQ. V gave up 5 bases and J gave up 0 bases, with 9 bases separating them. The CDR3 length is 14 residues. The CDR3 loop reads CASSTKSSYNEQFF. CDR3 bases: TGCGCCAGCAGTACGAAGAGCTCCTACAATGAGCAGTTCTTC.

This clone occurred a few times. The rearrangement links TRBV11-2 to TRBJ1-2; a weak D match, TRBD1 (6 bases). This CDR3 has 14 residues. Between the trimmed V and J ends, which lost 7 bases and 7 bases, there was a span of 19 bases. Germline V gene data show CDR1 as SGHAT and CDR2 as FQNNGV. CDR3 region: CASTFRGGAGGYTF. The CDR3 region has the DNA TGTGCCAGCACCTTCCGGGGGGGCGCGGGTGGCTACACCTTC. Drawing the rest from reference TRBV11-2 and TRBJ1-2, the complete variable domain is EAGVAQSPRYKIIEKRQSVAFWCNPISGHATLYWYQQILGQGPKLLIQFQNNGVVDDSQLPKDRFSAERLKGVDSTLKIQPAKLEDSAVYLCASTFRGGAGGYTFGSGTRLTVV.

This clone was found a few times. The same CDR3 also results from other DNA sequences found in this sample. The rearrangement uses TRBV29-1 and TRBJ1-2; the D gene is possibly TRBD1 (5 bases). The V gene lost 0 bases and the J gene lost 8 bases, with 10 bases spanning the gap. This CDR3 is built from 12 residues. In germline, CDR1 is SQVTM, CDR2 ANQGSEA. The CDR3 is CSVEDSGGGYTF. The CDR3 DNA is TGCAGCGTTGAAGATTCGGGGGGGGGCTACACCTTC.

This clone showed up many times. This same CDR3 is encoded by further DNA sequences in the sample. The J gene is TRBJ2-5, the V gene TRBV5-4, with unresolved D. Trimming cost V 1 base and J 4 bases, with 5 bases left between them. The CDR3 length is 12 residues. Germline V CDR1 and CDR2: SGHNT, YYREEE (reference sequence). The CDR3 sequence: CASSLSGETQYF. In nucleotides, the CDR3 is TGTGCCAGCAGCTTGTCGGGAGAGACCCAGTACTTC.

This clone was found a few times. The CDR3 bases are TGTGCCAGCAGCCAGGAACTAGCGGGGACTAGCACAGATACGCAGTATTTT. The encoded protein is CASSQELAGTSTDTQYF. The chain links TRBV14 to TRBJ2-3; 10 positions match TRBD2. Germline trimming cut 3 bases from V and 0 bases from J; bases unmatched to any gene: 6. CDR3 size: 17 residues. Germline values: CDR1 SGHDN, CDR2 FVKESK.

This clone was recorded a few times. The chain joins TRBV14 to TRBJ2-5, with D perhaps matching TRBD2 (5 bases). In germline, CDR1 is SGHDN, CDR2 FVKESK. This CDR3 comprises 15 residues. With 0 bases removed from V and 5 bases from J, the gap between germline ends came to 13 bases. CDR3 DNA sequence: TGTGCCAGCAGCCAAGAAGGCATTCCGGGGGAGACCCAGTACTTC. It specifies CASSQEGIPGETQYF. Based on the CDR3 plus reference TRBV14 and TRBJ2-5, the full variable domain is EAGVTQFPSHSVIEKGQTVTLRCDPISGHDNLYWYRRVMGKEIKFLLHFVKESKQDESGMPNNRFLAERTGGTYSTLKVQPAELEDSGVYFCASSQEGIPGETQYFGPGTRLLVL.

This chain connects TRBV30 to TRBJ1-3; tentative D call: TRBD1 (6 bases). The CDR3 is made up of 14 amino acids. CDR1 is GTSNPN and CDR2 is SVGIG in the germline V gene (reference sequence). Deletions cut 3 bases from V and 0 bases from J, with 9 bases between. DNA for the CDR3: TGTGCCTGGAGAACAGGGTACTCTGGAAACACCATATATTTT. It specifies CAWRTGYSGNTIYF.

This chain joins TRBV5-1 and TRBJ2-3; the match to TRBD2 covers 11 bases. V lost 3 bases, J lost 6 bases, and 6 bases stayed unmatched. The length of the CDR3 is 15 residues. Germline V CDR1 and CDR2: SGHRS, YFSETQ. The CDR3 DNA sequence: TGCGCCAGCAGCTCGGGACTAGCGGCCCTGGATACGCAGTATTTT. It specifies CASSSGLAALDTQYF.

This clone was seen many times. J is TRBJ2-7 and V is TRBV30; D might be TRBD2 (6 bases). The CDR3 extends over 13 amino acids. Trimming took 2 bases from V and 6 from J, leaving 14 bases between them. Germline V CDR1 and CDR2: GTSNPN, SVGIG (reference sequence). CDR3 in amino acids: CAWSKGGAGEQYF. The CDR3 DNA follows: TGTGCCTGGAGTAAAGGAGGAGCGGGCGAGCAGTACTTC.

This chain connects TRBV15 to TRBJ1-6; D may be TRBD1 (5 bases). The CDR3 has 15 amino acids. Trimming left V 4 bases short and J 9 bases short, with 16 bases between. Germline CDR1 LNHNV, CDR2 YYDKDF (reference sequence). CDR3 region: CATSNNRHVSSPLHF. CDR3 DNA: TGTGCCACCAGCAACAACAGGCATGTGAGTTCACCCCTCCACTTT.

This clone was counted at least ten times. Here the CDR3 reads CASTVGGATDTQYF. The DNA of the CDR3 is TGTGCCAGCACCGTGGGGGGGGCCACAGATACGCAGTATTTT. This chain links TRBV28 with TRBJ2-3; D perhaps matches TRBD2 (7 bases). V lost 7 bases and J 2 bases, leaving 13 bases between the germline ends. This CDR3 spans 14 amino acids. CDR1 is MDHEN and CDR2 is SYDVKM in the germline V gene. Together with reference TRBV28 and TRBJ2-3, the CDR3 gives the full variable domain: DVKVTQSSRYLVKRTGEKVFLECVQDMDHENMFWYRQDPGLGLRLIYFSYDVKMKEKGDIPEGYSVSREKKERFSLILESASTNQTSMYLCASTVGGATDTQYFGPGTRLTVL.

This sequence joins TRBV7-9 and TRBJ1-1; 9 bases are shared with TRBD1. This CDR3 is built from 17 residues. V was pared by 0 bases and J by 1 base, with 6 bases of the junction left unmatched. Germline V gives CDR1 SEHNR, CDR2 FQNEAQ (reference sequence). CDR3 nucleotide sequence: TGTGCCAGCAGCTTAGCGGCCACAGGGGGCCCGAACACTGAAGCTTTCTTT. Translating it yields CASSLAATGGPNTEAFF.

V gene TRBV4-2 combines with J gene TRBJ1-2, with TRBD1 matching 7 bases. V shed 4 bases and J 3 bases; nucleotides not matched to a gene: 11. CDR3 length equals 16 residues. Germline V gene lookup returns CDR1 LGHNA and CDR2 YNFKEQ. As DNA, the CDR3 is TGTGCCAGCAGCCCCGAAATAAACAGGGGACACTATGGCTACACCTTC. It specifies CASSPEINRGHYGYTF.

There are a few counts of this clone. This rearrangement joins TRBV5-1 to TRBJ1-2; TRBD1 matches 8 bases. From germline, CDR1 is SGHRS and CDR2 YFSETQ. The V segment lost 2 bases and the J segment 3 bases; nucleotides outside the gene matches: 6. The CDR3 is made up of 15 amino acids. The CDR3 DNA follows: TGCGCCAGCAGCTTAACCGGGACAGGTGACTATGGCTACACCTTC. Encoded protein: CASSLTGTGDYGYTF.

V and J are TRBV5-4 and TRBJ2-7; 9 bases align to TRBD1. The J call is uncertain, as TRBJ2-5 better fits the DNA end. Germline V gene sequence: CDR1 SGHNT, CDR2 YYREEE (reference sequence). The CDR3 has 14 amino acids. The CDR3 protein is CASSLGQGRETQYF. CDR3 sequence (DNA): TGTGCCAGCAGCCTCGGACAGGGGCGGGAGACCCAGTACTTC.

This clone occurred a few times. The gene calls are TRBV7-2 and TRBJ2-4; the match to TRBD1 covers 11 bases. The CDR3 is made up of 16 amino acids. V lost 3 bases and J lost 3; bases outside the gene matches: 4. Germline CDR1 SGHTA, CDR2 FQGNSA. The DNA for the CDR3 is TGTGCCAGCAGCTTCCCGGGACAGGGGGACAAAAACATTCAGTACTTC. Amino acid sequence: CASSFPGQGDKNIQYF. The complete variable domain, with remaining parts taken from reference TRBV7-2 and TRBJ2-4, reads GAGVSQSPSNKVTEKGKDVELRCDPISGHTALYWYRQSLGQGLEFLIYFQGNSAPDKSGLPSDRFSAERTGGSVSTLTIQRTQQEDSAVYLCASSFPGQGDKNIQYFGAGTRLSVL.

This clone was seen just once. The rearrangement links TRBV19 to TRBJ2-3, with 9 positions matching TRBD1. The CDR3 contains 14 residues. After removal of 10 bases from V and 6 bases from J, the junction contained 11 bases not matched to a gene. The germline gives CDR1 LNHDA, CDR2 SQIVND (reference sequence). DNA of the CDR3: TGTGCCACCTCGGACAGGGGCCAGAGGGATACGCAGTATTTT. The encoded protein is CATSDRGQRDTQYF.

This clone occurred a few times. This chain joins TRBV18 and TRBJ2-7, with D possibly TRBD1 on 5 matching bases. Trimming took 4 bases from V and 4 from J, leaving 11 bases between them. Germline-derived CDR1 and CDR2 are KGHSH and LQKENI. The CDR3 length is 13 residues. This CDR3 is CASSQQESYEQYF. The CDR3 DNA follows: TGTGCCAGCTCACAACAGGAGAGTTACGAGCAGTACTTC.